Listed below are T cell receptor beta chains from one sample, sequenced in a study of T cell responses to AZD1222 COVID-19 vaccine. Assay used: immunoSEQ multiplex PCR; TCRdb lists only in-frame clones, some missing. The sample holds tens of thousands of clones, approximately 85% seen once. This specimen consisted of peripheral blood, obtained 28 days after the second AZD1222 dose. The receptors come from an adult who received the AZD1222 COVID-19 vaccine. Both conserved end residues are trimmed from each CDR3.

j_gene: TRBJ2-5; v_gene: TRBV7-3; CDR3aa: ASSLTGYLQETQY
j_gene: TRBJ2-3; v_gene: TRBV7-3; CDR3aa: ASSSGLAATDTQY
j_gene: TRBJ2-7; v_gene: TRBV29-1; CDR3aa: SVNGGTYEQY
j_gene: TRBJ1-6; v_gene: TRBV2; CDR3aa: ASSGIITNSPLH
j_gene: TRBJ2-5; v_gene: TRBV6-2/TRBV6-3; CDR3aa: ASSNPPKKTQY
j_gene: TRBJ2-5; v_gene: TRBV19; CDR3aa: ASSIDRGRETQY
j_gene: TRBJ2-5; v_gene: TRBV7-3; CDR3aa: ASSSTGGQETQY
j_gene: TRBJ2-2; v_gene: TRBV9; CDR3aa: ASSPVRNTGELF
j_gene: TRBJ2-7; v_gene: TRBV4-3; CDR3aa: ASSQGEAYEQY
j_gene: TRBJ2-5; v_gene: TRBV19; CDR3aa: ASSLPRGYGQETQY
j_gene: TRBJ2-7; v_gene: TRBV27; CDR3aa: ASSLNPGQYYEQY
j_gene: TRBJ2-5; v_gene: TRBV28; CDR3aa: ASSWTGVGETQY
j_gene: TRBJ2-2; v_gene: TRBV9; CDR3aa: ASSVVSGSFTGELF
j_gene: TRBJ1-1; v_gene: TRBV7-2; CDR3aa: ASSLGRYTEAF
j_gene: TRBJ1-5; v_gene: TRBV29-1; CDR3aa: SVRGSSNQPQH
j_gene: TRBJ1-2; v_gene: TRBV7-2; CDR3aa: ASSLGVSNYGYT
j_gene: TRBJ1-4; v_gene: TRBV5-4; CDR3aa: ASSSNRGVTNEKLF
j_gene: TRBJ2-7; v_gene: TRBV19; CDR3aa: ASSITRGEQY
j_gene: TRBJ1-1; v_gene: TRBV28; CDR3aa: ASSLIQPKGAF
j_gene: TRBJ1-2; v_gene: TRBV19; CDR3aa: ASSINPGNYGYT
j_gene: TRBJ2-1; v_gene: TRBV7-2; CDR3aa: ASGRTLDNEQF
j_gene: TRBJ2-5; v_gene: TRBV5-1; CDR3aa: ASSPGETQY
j_gene: TRBJ2-3; v_gene: TRBV9; CDR3aa: ASSVMRASTDTQY
j_gene: TRBJ2-7; v_gene: TRBV10-3; CDR3aa: AISERDTGEQY
j_gene: TRBJ1-5; v_gene: TRBV6-5; CDR3aa: ASTRQGNSNQPQH
j_gene: TRBJ1-6; v_gene: TRBV29-1; CDR3aa: SVRTGGTAPLH
j_gene: TRBJ2-7; v_gene: TRBV6-5; CDR3aa: ASSPLTGRHEQY
j_gene: TRBJ2-1; v_gene: TRBV24-1; CDR3aa: ATSSITGTSGSVHNEQF
j_gene: TRBJ2-1; v_gene: TRBV4-3; CDR3aa: ASSQGGQVGLNSYNEQF
j_gene: TRBJ2-7; v_gene: TRBV30; CDR3aa: AWSAGGPLYEQY
j_gene: TRBJ2-5; v_gene: TRBV19; CDR3aa: ASSVGVETQY
j_gene: TRBJ2-1; v_gene: TRBV5-4; CDR3aa: ASSLGQISYNEQF
j_gene: TRBJ1-6; v_gene: TRBV6-1; CDR3aa: ASSERQGKNSPLH
j_gene: TRBJ2-7; v_gene: TRBV6-2/TRBV6-3; CDR3aa: ASSYSGALREQY
j_gene: TRBJ1-1; v_gene: TRBV25-1; CDR3aa: ASSEQGGNTEAF
j_gene: TRBJ2-1; v_gene: TRBV24-1; CDR3aa: ATSGAGLAGGKNTYNEQF
j_gene: TRBJ2-4; v_gene: TRBV11-2; CDR3aa: ASSLGLAGGPVNIQY
j_gene: TRBJ2-1; v_gene: TRBV7-3; CDR3aa: ASSLWGCSEGCKLF
j_gene: TRBJ1-2; v_gene: TRBV27; CDR3aa: ASSPMDRKYYGYT
j_gene: TRBJ1-5; v_gene: TRBV28; CDR3aa: ASSLGVQSNQPQH
j_gene: TRBJ2-6; v_gene: TRBV5-1; CDR3aa: ASSRGSGDSGANVLT
j_gene: TRBJ2-7; v_gene: TRBV5-3; CDR3aa: ARSADRGPIGEQY
j_gene: TRBJ2-7; v_gene: TRBV15; CDR3aa: ATSRAQGSSYEQY
j_gene: TRBJ2-2; v_gene: TRBV7-8; CDR3aa: ASSFSGEAGELF
j_gene: TRBJ1-3; v_gene: TRBV7-2; CDR3aa: ASSLSPGASGNTIY
j_gene: TRBJ1-2; v_gene: TRBV28; CDR3aa: ASVSGRGYT
j_gene: TRBJ2-7; v_gene: TRBV12-3/TRBV12-4; CDR3aa: ASSSRDHYEQY
j_gene: TRBJ1-2; v_gene: TRBV28; CDR3aa: ATRDTYGYT
j_gene: TRBJ2-1; v_gene: TRBV5-6; CDR3aa: ASSFYGNEQF
j_gene: TRBJ2-1; v_gene: TRBV7-8; CDR3aa: ASSTGLVGNEQF
j_gene: TRBJ2-1; v_gene: TRBV24-1; CDR3aa: ATSVGLAGEGLYNEQF
j_gene: TRBJ2-3; v_gene: TRBV5-8; CDR3aa: ASSLGTSGSTDTQY
j_gene: TRBJ1-1; v_gene: TRBV12-3/TRBV12-4; CDR3aa: ASSPRVVTEAF
j_gene: TRBJ1-2; v_gene: TRBV27; CDR3aa: ASRRTERVYGYT
j_gene: TRBJ2-1; v_gene: TRBV6-5; CDR3aa: ASSYSRYNEQF
j_gene: TRBJ2-5; v_gene: TRBV5-1; CDR3aa: ASSLQGLGQETQY
j_gene: TRBJ2-7; v_gene: TRBV18; CDR3aa: ASSGRQGAYEQY
j_gene: TRBJ2-1; v_gene: TRBV6-5; CDR3aa: ASLPLGLGEQF
j_gene: TRBJ1-1; v_gene: TRBV7-9; CDR3aa: ASSLDVAGGTEAF
j_gene: TRBJ1-1; v_gene: TRBV11-3; CDR3aa: ASSPSGATEAF